These T cell receptor beta chains were read from a single sample in a study of CD8 T cells in Susac syndrome. TCRdb called the immunoSEQ multiplex PCR reads again in MiXCR, with one record for every CDR3 protein. The table lists about 200,000 distinct CDR3 sequences, approximately 95% of them singletons. What was sequenced was CD4+ T cells from PBMCs. The source is a human donor with multiple sclerosis. Each CDR3 is given without its conserved first and last residue. Clone size, where shown, is once, few, many, or a class for clones that have expanded.

clone_size j_call v_call cdr3_aa
NA TRBJ2-6 TRBV20-1 SASEGVSGANVLT
NA TRBJ2-5 TRBV14 ASSLTEGHLGTQY
NA TRBJ1-6 TRBV3-1 ASSQSSYNSPLH
NA TRBJ1-1 TRBV3-1 ASSQRGTGYNTEAF
NA TRBJ1-1 TRBV3-1 ASSHTGGYGERTEAF
NA TRBJ2-7 TRBV15 ATRRGSNSYEQY
NA TRBJ2-3 TRBV12-3/TRBV12-4 ASSHPARAASTDTQY
NA TRBJ1-1 TRBV15 ATSRNLGTPHTEAF
NA TRBJ2-1 TRBV7-2 ASSRSAPLAGTPYNEQF
NA TRBJ1-6 TRBV3-1 ASSQEANYNSPLH
NA TRBJ2-3 TRBV5-4 ASSPGVTTDTQY
NA TRBJ1-5 TRBV19 ASRTPGQGPAGQPQH
once TRBJ1-2 TRBV30 AWSPTDYGYT
NA TRBJ1-2 TRBV6-1 ASSPFEGYT
NA TRBJ2-1 TRBV6-2/TRBV6-3 ASSYEGDGGYNEQF
few TRBJ2-6 TRBV30 AWTLYGSGANVLT
NA TRBJ1-6 TRBV6-1 ASSGGPPGAPLH
NA TRBJ2-2 TRBV9 ASTLDRFTGELF
once TRBJ2-5 TRBV29-1 SVGGASTGETQY
NA TRBJ2-2 TRBV20-1 SAQDGGRDTGELF
NA TRBJ1-1 TRBV20-1 SARDDRTGAEAF
NA TRBJ1-3 TRBV20-1 SAGNNGNTIY
NA TRBJ2-5 TRBV20-1 SANRVGKTQY
NA TRBJ1-4 TRBV20-1 SALRDEKLF
NA TRBJ1-1 TRBV30 AWSVGTGFTEAF
NA TRBJ2-5 TRBV30 AWSLNRVETQY
NA TRBJ2-1 TRBV7-8 ASSLGATSHEQF
NA TRBJ2-1 TRBV20-1 SARVESYNEQF